This record concerns one T cell receptor (beta chain) sequence. The antigen remains unidentified. Libraries were prepared by immunoSEQ multiplex PCR; TCRdb keeps only in-frame clonotypes and omits some of them. The sample carries roughly 86,000 clones, about four fifths recorded once. These data originate in a study of T cells in localized non-small cell lung cancer. General study results and limits: Higher adjacent-lung clonality was associated with shorter survival. Because only a single region of the tumor was sequenced, heterogeneity remains possible. Detection in adjacent lung was observed for a median 57 of the top 100 tumor clones.

Germline V gene sequence: CDR1 MDHEN, CDR2 SYDVKM. The V end was cut by 6 bases, the J end by 4 bases, with 24 bases between. The CDR3 spans 17 residues. This material consisted of peripheral blood, taken before any cancer treatment. The chain links TRBV28 to TRBJ1-2; D perhaps matches TRBD1 (5 bases). The TCR comes from a man aged 35 to 69 with stage I lung adenocarcinoma. The CDR3 region has the DNA TGTGCCAGCAGGCTTAGTTCCGGGACCTACCCGATCTATGGCTACACCTTC. Residues: CASRLSSGTYPIYGYTF.